This TCR beta chain was sequenced during a study of blood T cells in healthy people across ages. Germline V CDR1 and CDR2: WSHSY, SAAADI. The V gene lost 2 bases and the J gene lost 2 bases, with 7 bases spanning the gap. The CDR3 loop spans 14 amino acids. Primed by a sample-barcoded 5' primer and a J-beta primer mix, a second PCR proceeded for about 7 to 11 cycles. TCRdb reprocessed the 5' RACE reads via MiXCR and lists one record per CDR3 protein. The table records around 800,000 distinct CDR3 sequences, 46% of them present only once. This clonotype showed up just a few times. Its antigen is not identified. Overall study findings and caveats: Per million T cells, TCR beta diversity dropped about linearly as age rose. The study regarded diversity estimates from one million T cells as underestimates.

The receptor was isolated from a man of 80 years or more in good health. The chain couples TRBV10-2 to TRBJ1-5; D unclear. The specimen was blood. This chain's CDR3 is CASSERAGNQPQHF. The CDR3 region has the DNA TGCGCCAGCAGTGAGAGGGCGGGCAATCAGCCCCAGCATTTT.